The next 30 T cell receptor beta chains were all read from a single sample in a study of CD8+ T cells in alopecia areata. The treatment was: oral pan-JAK inhibitor, 5-10 mg twice daily. RNA, once extracted, was reverse transcribed into cDNA for use as the sequencing template. Produced via immunoSEQ multiplex PCR; TCRdb's table is partial and in-frame only. This table has 200,000 to 250,000 clones, roughly 64% appearing once. The sample in question was CD4+ T cells sorted from blood, obtained at week 4, from a patient treated with tofacitinib. These TCRs come from a human donor with alopecia areata.

The chain couples TRBV10-3 to TRBJ2-3; the match to TRBD2 covers 15 bases. This CDR3 is built from 15 residues. J lost 3 bases, V lost 7 bases, and 2 bases had no gene match. The germline V gene has CDR1 ENHRY and CDR2 SYGVKD. In DNA form, the CDR3 reads TGTGCCATCAAGGGGACTAGCGGGGGGACAGATACGCAGTATTTT. Translation: CAIKGTSGGTDTQYF.

The V call is TRBV5-1, the J call TRBJ2-5; D is ambiguous. Deletions cut 0 bases from V and 6 bases from J, with 9 bases between. CDR3 size: 13 residues. Germline CDR1 is SGHRS and CDR2 is YFSETQ. For the CDR3, the DNA is TGCGCCAGCAGCTTGGACCTGGGCAAGACCCAGTACTTC. Its translation: CASSLDLGKTQYF.

This clone has more than one count but fewer than ten. The same CDR3 is also encoded by other DNA sequences in this sample. The chain couples TRBV29-1 to TRBJ1-1; D is unresolved. The CDR3 runs to 12 residues. The ends were cut back, 4 bases at V and 0 bases at J, with 6 bases in the middle. Germline CDR1 SQVTM, CDR2 ANQGSEA. The CDR3 region is CSVGRLNTEAFF. The CDR3 DNA is TGCAGCGTTGGCCGGTTGAACACTGAAGCTTTCTTT.

The chain is built from TRBV29-1 and TRBJ2-7, with D unclear. The V end was cut by 4 bases, the J end by 3 bases, with 7 bases between. There are 11 residues in the CDR3. Germline CDR1 reads SQVTM; CDR2 reads ANQGSEA. CDR3 DNA: TGCAGCGTTGGCCAGATCTACGAGCAGTACTTC. Protein product: CSVGQIYEQYF.

The genes are TRBV14 and TRBJ1-1; 7 nucleotides line up with TRBD1. This CDR3 is built from 15 residues. Germline V lookup: CDR1 SGHDN, CDR2 FVKESK. With V trimmed by 0 bases and J by 3 bases, 4 bases remained unmatched. The CDR3 spells CASSQDRTGYTEAFF. CDR3 sequence (DNA): TGTGCCAGCAGCCAAGACCGGACAGGCTACACTGAAGCTTTCTTT.

V and J are TRBV2 and TRBJ2-7; no clear D gene. Trimming cost V 4 bases and J 2 bases, with 9 bases left between them. Germline assignment: CDR1 SNHLY and CDR2 FYNNEI. The CDR3 length is 13 residues. CDR3 amino acids: CASSVTRTYEQYF. CDR3 in DNA: TGTGCCAGCAGTGTGACAAGGACCTACGAGCAGTACTTC.

The rearrangement joins TRBV5-1 to TRBJ2-5, with 9 nucleotides matching TRBD2. Losses at the gene ends were 4 bases for V and 2 bases for J; bases not matched to a gene: 12. CDR1 is SGHRS and CDR2 is YFSETQ in the germline V gene. This CDR3 comprises 17 residues. The CDR3 nucleotides read TGCGCCAGCAGCCCCCGTCCTAGCGGGACCTTTCAAGAGACCCAGTACTTC. Translation gives CASSPRPSGTFQETQYF.

V usage is TRBV7-9 and J usage is TRBJ1-6; 9 bases fit TRBD1. The J segment lost 10 bases and the V segment lost 2 bases, leaving 9 bases of the junction unmatched. The CDR3 length is 16 residues. Germline CDR1 SEHNR, CDR2 FQNEAQ (reference sequence). CDR3 DNA: TGTGCCAGCAGCTTACTTCCGGGACAGGGTGGCTCACCCCTCCACTTT. Amino acid sequence: CASSLLPGQGGSPLHF.

The J gene is TRBJ1-5, the V gene TRBV6-5; the D gene is possibly TRBD1 (6 bases). The CDR3 runs 16 residues. Germline lookup yields CDR1 MNHEY and CDR2 SVGAGI. Trimming took 4 bases from V and 1 from J, leaving 14 bases between them. The CDR3 sequence: CASSSRRQASNQPQHF. The CDR3 DNA reads TGTGCCAGCAGTTCACGTCGACAGGCCAGCAATCAGCCCCAGCATTTT.

This clone was found once. The identical CDR3 is also encoded by other nucleotide sequences in the sample. The genes are TRBV7-8 and TRBJ2-5; 7 bases fit TRBD2. V shed 3 bases, J shed 0 bases, and the junction held 1 base outside the gene matches. The CDR3 runs to 14 residues. Germline loops: CDR1 SGHVS, CDR2 FQNEAQ. The CDR3 DNA reads as TGTGCCAGCAGCTTGGGGACTAACCAAGAGACCCAGTACTTC. It encodes CASSLGTNQETQYF.

This clone was picked up one time. This chain connects TRBV5-1 to TRBJ1-1, with D hard to call. The CDR3 extends over 13 amino acids. From germline, CDR1 is SGHRS and CDR2 YFSETQ. V was shortened by 7 bases and J by 0 bases, with 10 bases between the two germline ends. The CDR3 protein is CASARDLNTEAFF. Written as DNA, the CDR3 is TGCGCCAGCGCCCGGGATCTGAACACTGAAGCTTTCTTT.

This CDR3 is CASSLVGRRGLNEQFF. The CDR3 DNA reads as TGTGCCAGCAGCTTAGTGGGGAGGAGGGGGCTTAATGAGCAGTTCTTC. The V call is TRBV11-2, the J call TRBJ2-1, with a tentative D call TRBD1 (7 bases). Germline CDR1 reads SGHAT; CDR2 reads FQNNGV. V was clipped by 1 base and J by 7 bases, with 17 bases between them. This CDR3 contains 16 residues.

The rearrangement uses TRBV18 and TRBJ2-2; D not certain. CDR3 length: 12 residues. CDR1 and CDR2 (germline): KGHSH, LQKENI. V dropped 3 bases and J dropped 4 bases, with 3 bases sitting between them. The chain's CDR3 is CASSPSTGELFF. For the CDR3, the DNA is TGTGCCAGCTCACCGTCCACCGGGGAGCTGTTTTTT.

This chain uses TRBV6-6 with TRBJ1-4; D call uncertain. The germline V and J ends were trimmed by 6 bases and 6 bases, with 11 bases remaining between them. Germline CDR1 and CDR2: MNHNY and SVGAGI (reference sequence). The CDR3 totals 13 residues. The CDR3: CASSYEQYEKLFF. The DNA of the CDR3 is TGTGCCAGCAGCTACGAGCAATATGAAAAACTGTTTTTT.

In the case of this clone: Within the sample, other DNA sequences also encode this same CDR3. This chain uses TRBV2 with TRBJ2-5; tentatively, D is TRBD2 (5 bases). The V gene's germline CDR1 is SNHLY and CDR2 FYNNEI. CDR3 length equals 12 residues. Trimming removed 4 bases from V and 4 bases from J, with 7 bases in between. DNA of the CDR3: TGTGCCAGCAGTGTTGGGAGAGAGACCCAGTACTTC. Its protein is CASSVGRETQYF. Full variable domain (outside the CDR3, taken from reference TRBV2 and TRBJ2-5): EPEVTQTPSHQVTQMGQEVILRCVPISNHLYFYWYRQILGQKVEFLVSFYNNEISEKSEIFDDQFSVERPDGSNFTLKIRSTKLEDSAMYFCASSVGRETQYFGPGTRLLVL.

The rearrangement links TRBV6-5 to TRBJ2-7, with TRBD1 identical over 7 bases. The CDR3 spans 13 residues. Trimming cost V 7 bases and J 5 bases; bases outside gene matches: 8. CDR1 is MNHEY, CDR2 SVGAGI, per germline. Here the CDR3 DNA reads TGTGCCAGCATGGGACAGCTGGCTAACGAGCAGTACTTC. It specifies CASMGQLANEQYF.

The V gene is TRBV5-6, the J gene TRBJ1-2; maybe TRBD1 (5 bases). The CDR3 is 15 residues long. V was clipped by 4 bases and J by 5 bases, with 18 bases between them. Germline-derived CDR1 and CDR2 are SGHDT and YYEEEE. As DNA, the CDR3 is TGTGCCAGCAGCCCTACCCCCGGGACGGTGTATGGCTACACCTTC. This encodes CASSPTPGTVYGYTF.

The V gene is TRBV6-6, the J gene TRBJ2-1; 12 nucleotides match TRBD2. CDR1 and CDR2 (germline): MNHNY, SVGAGI (reference sequence). CDR3 length equals 16 residues. After removal of 6 bases from V and 8 bases from J, the junction contained 11 bases not matched to a gene. CDR3 sequence (DNA): TGTGCCAGCAGCTTACTAGGCCTAGCGGGGGGGGATGAGCAGTTCTTC. It encodes CASSLLGLAGGDEQFF.

The chain carries TRBV5-1 and TRBJ2-2; 8 bases agree with TRBD1. The CDR3 contains 15 residues. Germline-derived CDR1 and CDR2 are SGHRS and YFSETQ. The V gene end was trimmed by 4 bases and the J gene end by 4 bases; junction bases not matched to a gene: 6. Here the CDR3 reads CASSHGQGSTGELFF. The CDR3 nucleotides read TGCGCCAGCAGCCATGGACAGGGTAGCACCGGGGAGCTGTTTTTT.

In its sample, this clone was seen a few times. CDR3 protein: CSAAERETQYF. The CDR3 bases are TGCAGTGCAGCGGAGAGGGAGACCCAGTACTTC. V is TRBV20-1 and J is TRBJ2-5; TRBD2 is a possible D gene (5 bases). The CDR3 runs 11 residues. Trimming pared 6 bases from V and 5 bases from J, leaving 10 bases between. Germline CDR1 reads DFQATT; CDR2 reads SNEGSKA (reference sequence).

The rearrangement uses TRBV9 and TRBJ2-1; TRBD2 agrees at 7 bases. Germline CDR1 reads SGDLS; CDR2 reads YYNGEE. V lost 0 bases and J lost 9; bases outside the gene matches: 6. The CDR3 totals 14 residues. For the CDR3, the DNA is TGTGCCAGCAGCGTAGGCCTGGGGGAGGGTGAGCAGTTCTTC. Protein sequence: CASSVGLGEGEQFF.

This chain uses TRBV25-1 with TRBJ2-6; TRBD1 is a possible D gene (6 bases). Germline V gene sequence: CDR1 MGHDK, CDR2 SYGVNS. CDR3 length: 17 residues. Trimming removed 3 bases at V and 0 bases at J, with 12 bases between. CDR3 bases: TGTGCCAGCAGTGACCCCGGACAGTACTCTGGGGCCAACGTCCTGACTTTC. As protein: CASSDPGQYSGANVLTF.

The chain links TRBV7-9 to TRBJ1-5; D is unclear. The CDR3 is 14 amino acids. Trimming took 4 bases from V and 4 from J, leaving 11 bases between them. CDR1 and CDR2 from the germline V gene are SEHNR and FQNEAQ (reference sequence). The CDR3 reads CASSSERDNQPQHF. CDR3 sequence (DNA): TGTGCCAGCAGCTCCGAGAGGGATAATCAGCCCCAGCATTTT.

J is TRBJ2-4 and V is TRBV7-9; tentative D call: TRBD1 (5 bases). The CDR3 length is 16 residues. V was trimmed by 2 bases and J by 10 bases, leaving 21 bases between them. Germline V lookup: CDR1 SEHNR, CDR2 FQNEAQ (reference sequence). CDR3 region: CASSLTTARGLLIQYF. The CDR3 DNA is TGTGCCAGCAGCTTAACGACAGCCCGAGGTTTACTAATTCAGTACTTC.

V gene TRBV30 combines with J gene TRBJ2-3, with D unresolved. The V gene lost 3 bases and the J gene lost 4 bases, with 11 bases spanning the gap. The CDR3 consists of 13 residues. Germline assignment: CDR1 GTSNPN and CDR2 SVGIG (reference sequence). The CDR3 nucleotides are TGTGCCTGGAGGCGGATTGGTTCAGATACGCAGTATTTT. Its translation: CAWRRIGSDTQYF.

The chain combines TRBV6-5 with TRBJ1-5; TRBD1 might be the D (6 bases). The CDR3 has 15 amino acids. Trimming stripped 2 bases from V and 6 bases from J, with 14 bases between. Germline assignment: CDR1 MNHEY and CDR2 SVGAGI. This chain's CDR3 is CASSYGQGKGQPQHF. CDR3 nucleotide sequence: TGTGCCAGCAGTTACGGGCAGGGGAAGGGTCAGCCCCAGCATTTT.

This clone was observed once. This chain uses TRBV29-1 with TRBJ1-1; TRBD1 is a possible D gene (5 bases). Looked up from germline, CDR1 is SQVTM and CDR2 is ANQGSEA. This CDR3 has 14 residues. V lost 2 bases to trimming and J lost 6 bases, with 16 bases between them. The CDR3 spells CSVEPGKGVAEAFF. CDR3 DNA sequence: TGCAGCGTTGAACCAGGGAAGGGCGTGGCTGAAGCTTTCTTT.

The chain uses TRBV19 and TRBJ2-7; D is unclear. Trimming stripped 2 bases from V and 2 bases from J, with 10 bases between. The CDR3 has 14 residues. CDR1 and CDR2 (germline): LNHDA, SQIVND (reference sequence). The CDR3 DNA follows: TGTGCCAGTAGTATAAGCAGCCTAACCTACGAGCAGTACTTC. Its translation is CASSISSLTYEQYF.

The V and J genes are TRBV11-2 and TRBJ2-1; D might be TRBD2 (5 bases). Germline V lookup: CDR1 SGHAT, CDR2 FQNNGV. V lost 8 bases, J lost 2 bases, and 16 bases lay in between. There are 15 residues in the CDR3. The CDR3 region has the DNA TGTGCCAGCCGGGAATGGGGAGCGACCTACAATGAGCAGTTCTTC. Translating it yields CASREWGATYNEQFF.

The rearrangement links TRBV7-3 to TRBJ2-1; D remains unclear. The CDR3 sequence is 14 residues long. Per the germline V gene, CDR1 is SGHTA and CDR2 is FQGTGA. V lost 5 bases and J lost 0, with 8 bases in between. The CDR3 DNA is TGTGCCAGCAGCCCCCAGAGCTCCTACAATGAGCAGTTCTTC. The encoded protein is CASSPQSSYNEQFF.